Following are 13 T cell receptor beta chains from one sample sequenced in a study of control samples from healthy donors and cancer patients. Using immunoSEQ multiplex PCR, the repertoire was profiled, and TCRdb retains in-frame clones only, with some absent. The sample contains 95,000 to 100,000 clones, roughly 91% of which appear only once. Sequencing was performed on blood. The receptors here all came from a man aged 25 to 45 in good health.

The chain is built from TRBV7-7 and TRBJ2-3, with TRBD1 matching over 8 bases. The V segment lost 3 bases and the J segment 6 bases; nucleotides outside the gene matches: 8. The CDR3 spans 15 residues. Germline CDR1 reads SSHAT; CDR2 reads FNYEAQ (reference sequence). This CDR3 reads CASSLGQGAPDTQYF. In DNA, the CDR3 is TGTGCCAGCAGCTTGGGGCAGGGGGCGCCGGATACGCAGTATTTT.

The rearrangement links TRBV6-5 to TRBJ1-2; 7 bases agree with TRBD1. Trimming removed 7 bases from V and 1 base from J; junction bases left unmatched: 6. Germline loops: CDR1 MNHEY, CDR2 SVGAGI. CDR3 length: 14 amino acids. The CDR3 nucleotides read TGTGCCAGCAAACTACAGGGGCATAACTATGGCTACACCTTC. Its protein product is CASKLQGHNYGYTF.

The genes are TRBV6-2 or TRBV6-3 and TRBJ1-2; D unclear. Deletions cut 2 bases from V and 2 bases from J, with 9 bases between. Germline V lookup: CDR1 MNHEY, CDR2 SVGEGT. This CDR3 is built from 14 residues. CDR3 in amino acids: CASSYGRENYGYTF. The CDR3 DNA reads TGTGCCAGCAGTTACGGGAGGGAAAACTATGGCTACACCTTC.

The V and J genes are TRBV30 and TRBJ2-1, with unresolved D. CDR3 size: 14 residues. Trimming stripped 1 base from V and 5 bases from J, with 12 bases between. Germline loops: CDR1 GTSNPN, CDR2 SVGIG (reference sequence). DNA for the CDR3: TGTGCCTGGAGTGATTGGGGTTCGAACAATGAGCAGTTCTTC. This translates into CAWSDWGSNNEQFF. The variable domain in full, with the rest retrieved from reference TRBV30 and TRBJ2-1, is SQTIHQWPATLVQPVGSPLSLECTVEGTSNPNLYWYRQAAGRGLQLLFYSVGIGQISSEVPQNLSASRPQDRQFILSSKKLLLSDSGFYLCAWSDWGSNNEQFFGPGTRLTVL.

The gene calls are TRBV5-1 and TRBJ1-1; 10 bases agree with TRBD1. The CDR3 loop spans 16 amino acids. V dropped 1 base and J dropped 5; count of bases not matched to a gene: 8. Germline values: CDR1 SGHRS, CDR2 YFSETQ. DNA of the CDR3: TGCGCCAGCAGCTTGCAGACAGGGGGCGGTGGGACTGAAGCTTTCTTT. It yields the protein CASSLQTGGGGTEAFF. The whole variable domain, filled in from reference TRBV5-1 and TRBJ1-1, reads KAGVTQTPRYLIKTRGQQVTLSCSPISGHRSVSWYQQTPGQGLQFLFEYFSETQRNKGNFPGRFSGRQFSNSRSEMNVSTLELGDSALYLCASSLQTGGGGTEAFFGQGTRLTVV.

The J gene is TRBJ1-2, the V gene TRBV4-3; 7 bases line up with TRBD1. The CDR3 loop spans 14 amino acids. J was trimmed by 8 bases and V by 0 bases; bases with no gene match: 6. The V gene's germline CDR1 is LGHNA and CDR2 YSLEER. The CDR3 region is CASSQDLGQAGYTF. The DNA for the CDR3 is TGCGCCAGCAGCCAAGACCTTGGACAGGCCGGCTACACCTTC.

The rearrangement uses TRBV6-1 and TRBJ1-2, with D perhaps matching TRBD1 (6 bases). V was clipped by 0 bases and J by 5 bases, with 13 bases between them. Germline-derived CDR1 and CDR2 are MNHNS and SASEGT. CDR3 length: 15 amino acids. The CDR3 sequence: CASSEAGTPNYGYTF. The CDR3 nucleotides read TGTGCCAGCAGTGAAGCCGGGACACCGAATTATGGCTACACCTTC.

The CDR3 here is CASRPSGVSPYEQYF. CDR3 nucleotide sequence: TGTGCCAGCAGACCCAGCGGGGTCTCCCCCTACGAGCAGTACTTC. The V call is TRBV28, the J call TRBJ2-7; 7 bases are a match to TRBD2. Germline V gene data show CDR1 as MDHEN and CDR2 as SYDVKM. CDR3 size: 15 residues. J lost 2 bases, V lost 6 bases, and 10 bases had no gene match.

This clone came up once. The chain combines TRBV27 with TRBJ2-1, with D perhaps matching TRBD1 (6 bases). The CDR3 loop spans 14 amino acids. V was cut by 2 bases and J by 4 bases, with 9 bases left in between. Germline V gene sequence: CDR1 MNHEY, CDR2 SMNVEV (reference sequence). The CDR3 reads CASSLGTTYNEQFF. The CDR3 DNA is TGTGCCAGCAGTTTAGGGACAACATACAATGAGCAGTTCTTC.

This clone was observed once. V usage is TRBV7-8 and J usage is TRBJ2-3; TRBD2 matches at 7 bases. The V and J ends lost 5 bases and 3 bases, in that order; junction bases with no gene match: 2. This CDR3 has 13 residues. The germline V gene encodes CDR1 SGHVS and CDR2 FQNEAQ. CDR3 sequence: CASSREATDTQYF. The CDR3 DNA reads TGTGCCAGCAGCCGGGAGGCAACAGATACGCAGTATTTT.

This chain uses TRBV7-6 with TRBJ2-2; D unclear. V lost 4 bases and J lost 7, with 7 bases in between. Looked up from germline, CDR1 is SGHVS and CDR2 is FNYEAQ. This CDR3 contains 12 residues. The CDR3 is CASSSFGGELFF. The CDR3 DNA sequence: TGTGCCAGCAGCTCCTTCGGCGGGGAGCTGTTTTTT.

The table lists this clone with a few counts. The gene calls are TRBV6-1 and TRBJ1-5; 8 bases fit TRBD1. With 4 bases clipped from V and 2 bases from J, the junction kept 10 bases outside the gene matches. The germline V gene encodes CDR1 MNHNS and CDR2 SASEGT. This CDR3 has 17 amino acids. CDR3 bases: TGTGCCAGCAGTGGGACAGGGAAAGTTGGAGGCAATCAGCCCCAGCATTTT. Its translation: CASSGTGKVGGNQPQHF.

The chain carries TRBV11-3 and TRBJ1-2, with a possible D match to TRBD1 (5 bases). The CDR3 loop spans 13 amino acids. The germline V gene encodes CDR1 SGHNT and CDR2 YENEEA. Trimming shortened V by 9 bases and J by 4 bases, and 15 bases separated the two germline ends. The CDR3 is CASRRAGSYGYTF. CDR3 bases: TGTGCCAGTCGAAGGGCAGGGAGCTATGGCTACACCTTC.